These 15 T cell receptor beta chains share one sample of origin, sequenced in a study of blood T cell repertoires in COVID-19. Assay: immunoSEQ multiplex PCR; the TCRdb copy retains only in-frame clones and omits some. The sample shows about 70,000 clones, roughly 80% of them seen only once. Sample: peripheral blood. The origin of the receptors is a human donor in a cohort sampled during active COVID-19.

This clone was observed once. This rearrangement joins TRBV6-4 to TRBJ1-2, with 11 positions matching TRBD1. This CDR3 contains 14 residues. In germline, CDR1 is MRHNA, CDR2 SNTAGT. J was trimmed by 13 bases and V by 2 bases; bases with no gene match: 9. The CDR3 is CASSDQGQGAPLTF. DNA for the CDR3: TGTGCCAGCAGTGACCAAGGACAGGGGGCCCCTCTCACCTTC.

The chain recombines TRBV6-2 or TRBV6-3 with TRBJ2-7; the match to TRBD1 covers 7 bases. With V trimmed by 6 bases and J by 4 bases, 12 bases remained unmatched. The CDR3 totals 15 residues. The germline V gene has CDR1 MNHEY and CDR2 SVGEGT. CDR3 in amino acids: CASSPRKGQIYEQYF. In DNA, the CDR3 is TGTGCCAGCAGCCCCCGGAAGGGACAGATTTACGAGCAGTACTTC.

V usage is TRBV3-1 (or the pseudogene TRBV3-2) and J usage is TRBJ2-3, with D possibly TRBD2 on 6 matching bases. CDR1 is LGHDT and CDR2 is YNNKEL in the germline V gene (reference sequence). The V end lost 3 bases, the J end lost 2 bases, and 12 bases lay between the germline ends. CDR3 length: 15 amino acids. This CDR3 reads CASSHFSGYTDTQYF. Here the CDR3 DNA reads TGTGCCAGCAGCCACTTTAGCGGCTACACAGATACGCAGTATTTT.

This clone was counted a few times. DNA of the CDR3: TGTGCCAGCAACAAACAGGGGACCCCCCTCTACGAGCAGTACTTC. Protein sequence: CASNKQGTPLYEQYF. This sequence joins TRBV9 and TRBJ2-7; 7 bases align to TRBD1. After removal of 6 bases from V and 3 bases from J, the junction contained 12 bases not matched to a gene. The germline gives CDR1 SGDLS, CDR2 YYNGEE. This CDR3 spans 15 amino acids.

A single count supports this clone. The J gene is TRBJ1-1, the V gene TRBV5-4; possibly TRBD1 for D (5 bases). Trimming took 4 bases from V and 1 from J, leaving 14 bases between them. Germline assignment: CDR1 SGHNT and CDR2 YYREEE (reference sequence). The CDR3 runs 15 residues. The CDR3 DNA is TGTGCCAGCAGCCTAGGCGGGACGGCGAACACTGAAGCTTTCTTT. This gives the protein CASSLGGTANTEAFF.

The V and J genes are TRBV24-1 and TRBJ2-2; D is uncertain. This CDR3 spans 15 amino acids. Germline V gene lookup returns CDR1 KGHDR and CDR2 SFDVKD. V shed 3 bases and J shed 2 bases, with 9 bases lying between them. Written as DNA, the CDR3 is TGTGCCACCAGTGATGCGACTCGAAACACCGGGGAGCTGTTTTTT. Translating it yields CATSDATRNTGELFF.

A few counts support this clone. J is TRBJ2-5 and V is TRBV7-2, with TRBD2 matching 12 bases. The germline CDR1 and CDR2 sequences are SGHTA and FQGNSA. The length of the CDR3 is 16 residues. The V segment lost 8 bases and the J segment 4 bases; nucleotides outside the gene matches: 11. The CDR3 loop reads CASALRTSGVSETQYF. As DNA, the CDR3 is TGTGCCAGCGCTTTAAGGACTAGCGGGGTGTCAGAGACCCAGTACTTC.

This clone has only one observation. The CDR3, as DNA: TGCGCCAGCAGCTTGGCGCCCCAGGGGCAGGGGGCGGCAGCTTTCTTT. Its protein is CASSLAPQGQGAAAFF. The genes are TRBV5-1 and TRBJ1-1; 8 bases match TRBD1. The CDR3 runs 16 residues. CDR1 and CDR2 (germline): SGHRS, YFSETQ. V lost 0 bases to trimming and J lost 10 bases; unmatched junction nucleotides: 14.

The chain combines TRBV4-3 with TRBJ1-3; 7 bases are shared with TRBD1. The length of the CDR3 is 17 residues. The trim removed 1 base at V and 2 bases at J, leaving 8 bases unmatched. Germline CDR1 reads LGHNA; CDR2 reads YSLEER. The DNA of the CDR3 is TGCGCCAGCAGCCAAGTACAGGGGTCTCCCCCTGGAAACACCATATATTTT. It specifies CASSQVQGSPPGNTIYF.

This clone came up once. The chain is built from TRBV4-1 and TRBJ2-7; 7 nucleotides align to TRBD1. V was clipped by 3 bases and J by 3 bases; unmatched bases: 5. Germline lookup yields CDR1 MGHRA and CDR2 YSYEKL. CDR3 length: 14 residues. CDR3 residues: CASSHTTGYYEQYF. CDR3 bases: TGCGCCAGCAGCCATACGACAGGGTACTACGAGCAGTACTTC.

The chain links TRBV7-2 to TRBJ2-2, with D tentatively TRBD1 (5 bases). The CDR3 is 16 residues long. The germline gives CDR1 SGHTA, CDR2 FQGNSA. V was cut by 5 bases and J by 0 bases, with 13 bases left in between. The CDR3 DNA is TGTGCCAGCAGCCCAAACAGGAGATCGAACACCGGGGAGCTGTTTTTT. Translation: CASSPNRRSNTGELFF.

The V call is TRBV7-8, the J call TRBJ2-7, with TRBD1 as a possible D gene (8 bases). The CDR3 has 18 residues. The V end was cut by 5 bases, the J end by 2 bases, with 25 bases between. Germline CDR1 is SGHVS and CDR2 is FQNEAQ. The CDR3 is CASSPRRGGDRYTYEQYF. Written as DNA, the CDR3 is TGTGCCAGCAGCCCAAGGAGGGGGGGGGACAGGTACACCTACGAGCAGTACTTC.

This clone was detected only a few times. J is TRBJ1-1 and V is TRBV27; 10 bases fit TRBD1. Looked up from germline, CDR1 is MNHEY and CDR2 is SMNVEV (reference sequence). This CDR3 is 17 amino acids long. V lost 3 bases, J lost 1 base, and 8 bases stayed unmatched. CDR3 DNA: TGTGCCAGCAGTTTTTCCGCGGGACAGGGGTCGAACACTGAAGCTTTCTTT. This gives the protein CASSFSAGQGSNTEAFF.

This chain joins TRBV10-3 and TRBJ1-1; 7 nucleotides match TRBD1. Germline assignment: CDR1 ENHRY and CDR2 SYGVKD. CDR3 size: 15 residues. Germline trimming cut 8 bases from V and 6 bases from J; bases unmatched to any gene: 15. CDR3 region: CAIAGTESSWAEAFF. In nucleotides, the CDR3 is TGTGCCATCGCCGGGACAGAATCATCCTGGGCTGAAGCTTTCTTT.

This clone was found a few times. The chain couples TRBV6-6 to TRBJ1-5, with D uncertain. The CDR3 has 12 residues. Trimming cost V 11 bases and J 0 bases, with 8 bases left between them. Germline V gives CDR1 MNHNY, CDR2 SVGAGI (reference sequence). In DNA form, the CDR3 reads TGTGCCGCCGCGGATAGCAATCAGCCCCAGCATTTT. Translated: CAAADSNQPQHF.